A single sample is the source of the 19 T cell receptor beta chains below, sequenced in a study of tumor-infiltrating lymphocytes in primary liver carcinoma. From approximately 490 ng total RNA, TCR beta cDNA was generated with a primer in the constant region. For TCR beta, libraries were produced by three nested multiplex PCR rounds using slightly modified ARM-PCR. The first two PCR rounds used TRBV1-TRBV30 forward primers with a C-beta reverse primer, about 10 cycles each. TCRdb ran MiXCR on the multiplex PCR reads and lists one entry per CDR3 protein. There are approximately 330,000 distinct CDR3 sequences in the sample; about 65% occur only once, and about 6.5% lies in the top ten. The blood RNA (from unsorted whole blood) was obtained, and germline DNA was also extracted. Sequenced sample: peripheral blood. Source of these receptors: a man aged 35-49 years with primary liver carcinoma and hepatitis B virus infection.

This clonotype has only a few counts. This chain links TRBV24-1 with TRBJ2-5; TRBD1 matches 12 bases. The CDR3 is 15 amino acids. Germline V CDR1 and CDR2: KGHDR, SFDVKD. V gave up 7 bases and J gave up 4 bases; unmatched junction bases: 6. DNA for the CDR3: TGTGCCACCAGGGGACAGGGGGCTCCTGGAGAGACCCAGTACTTC. This codes for CATRGQGAPGETQYF.

With respect to this clonotype: At one boundary the junction diverges from the germline segment, which might be a read error. This chain joins TRBV4-1 and TRBJ1-4; D is perhaps TRBD1 (5 bases). Germline V gives CDR1 MGHRA, CDR2 YSYEKL. CDR3 length: 16 residues. The CDR3 loop is CASNQEPGARGEKLFF. The DNA for the CDR3 is TGCGCCAGCAACCAAGAGCCCGGGGCGAGGGGAGAAAAACTGTTTTTT.

This clonotype was counted at least ten times. The CDR3 region has the DNA TGTGCCAGCACGGGAGAGACCCAGTACTTC. It specifies CASTGETQYF. The V and J genes are TRBV6-5 and TRBJ2-5, with D unclear. The CDR3 covers 10 residues. The germline V gene encodes CDR1 MNHEY and CDR2 SVGAGI. V lost 7 bases, J lost 4 bases, and 4 bases lay in between.

As to this clonotype: This may stem from a read error, because a much larger clone lies one nucleotide away. The chain employs TRBV4-1 and TRBJ1-1; no firm D call. This CDR3 contains 12 residues. Germline assignment: CDR1 MGHRA and CDR2 YSYEKL. Trimming cost V 0 bases and J 11 bases, with 10 bases left between them. The CDR3, as DNA: TGCGCCAGCAGCCAAGATCTTGGGTCGGCTTTCTTT. This encodes CASSQDLGSAFF.

This clonotype was counted a single time. One base away lies a much larger clone, so this may be a sequencing read error. V usage is TRBV6-2 or TRBV6-3 and J usage is TRBJ2-3, with 9 bases lining up with TRBD2. CDR1 and CDR2 from the germline V gene are MNHEY and SVGEGT. V shed 6 bases and J 2 bases; nucleotides not matched to a gene: 9. The CDR3 loop spans 16 amino acids. CDR3 amino acids: CASSNPRTSATDTQYF. The CDR3 bases are TGTGCCAGCAGCAACCCCAGGACTAGCGCCACAGATACGCAGTATTTT.

Notes on this clonotype: The CDR3 does not close with the conserved phenylalanine or tryptophan, likely indicating a read error. This chain joins TRBV11-2 and TRBJ1-6, with a weak D call TRBD1 (5 bases). V dropped 3 bases and J dropped 6 bases, with 9 bases sitting between them. The length of the CDR3 is 14 residues. The germline gives CDR1 SGHAT, CDR2 FQNNGV. The chain's CDR3 is CASSFTGLNSPLHS. The CDR3 DNA is TGTGCCAGCAGCTTCACGGGACTTAATTCACCCCTCCACTCC.

The chain joins TRBV4-1 to TRBJ2-7; no definite D call. CDR1 is MGHRA and CDR2 is YSYEKL in the germline V gene. Trimming left V 0 bases short and J 0 bases short, with 9 bases between. CDR3 length: 15 amino acids. The CDR3 here is CASSQDTLSSYEQYF. CDR3 bases: TGCGCCAGCAGCCAAGACACCTTGAGCTCCTACGAGCAGTACTTC.

As for this clonotype: A read error may be the cause here, since a much bigger clone is one base away. As DNA, the CDR3 is TGCACCAGCAGCCAAGGGACTAGCGGGAGCTTCGGCGGGGAGCTGTTTTTT. Translated: CTSSQGTSGSFGGELFF. The chain joins TRBV4-1 to TRBJ2-2; 14 bases match TRBD2. The CDR3 loop spans 17 amino acids. Per the germline V gene, CDR1 is MGHRA and CDR2 is YSYEKL.

About this clonotype: The junction departs from germline at one end; a sequencing error may be responsible. The rearrangement uses TRBV5-4 and TRBJ1-2; tentatively, D is TRBD1 (6 bases). The CDR3 consists of 13 residues. CDR1 and CDR2 (germline): SGHNT, YYREEE (reference sequence). CDR3 in amino acids: CASTPDSGYGHTF. CDR3 DNA sequence: TGTGCCAGCACCCCGGACAGCGGCTATGGCCACACCTTC.

This clonotype was seen more than once but under ten times. The J gene is TRBJ2-1, the V gene TRBV10-2; TRBD1 might be the D (5 bases). The V end lost 7 bases, the J end lost 5 bases, and 9 bases lay between the germline ends. Germline V gives CDR1 WSHSY, CDR2 SAAADI. The CDR3 is 12 residues long. The CDR3 reads CASTRGNNEQFF. In DNA form, the CDR3 reads TGCGCCAGCACAAGGGGAAACAATGAGCAGTTCTTC.

In regard to this clonotype: A read error may account for a junction end that differs from germline. The chain joins TRBV11-2 to TRBJ1-1; TRBD1 matches at 7 bases. The CDR3 contains 14 residues. CDR1 is SGHAT and CDR2 is FQNNGV in the germline V gene. The CDR3 reads CASSIQTGVTEALF. The DNA for the CDR3 is TGTGCCAGCAGCATACAAACAGGGGTCACTGAAGCTTTATTT.

To note about this clonotype: Just one base apart from a much larger clone, this may be a read error. The genes are TRBV10-1 and TRBJ1-6, with TRBD1 identical over 9 bases. Germline V CDR1 and CDR2: WNHNN, SYGVQD (reference sequence). This CDR3 has 15 residues. CDR3 region: CASSAGTGNNSPIHF. The CDR3 bases are TGCGCCAGCAGTGCCGGGACAGGGAATAATTCACCCATCCACTTT.

Of note for this clonotype: A read error may explain this, as a much larger clone is one base away. The chain is built from TRBV4-2 and TRBJ2-7; TRBD1 matches at 8 bases. The CDR3 has 16 amino acids. CDR1 and CDR2 (germline): LGHNA, YNFKEQ. V dropped 0 bases and J dropped 3; count of bases not matched to a gene: 7. The CDR3 nucleotides are TGTGCCAGCAGCCAAGAGGGTCAGACAGGGGTCTACGAGCAGTACTTC. It is translated as CASSQEGQTGVYEQYF.

A note on this clonotype: The junction differs from germline at one of its ends, possibly a read error. V usage is TRBV11-2 and J usage is TRBJ2-7; tentatively, D is TRBD1 (5 bases). Looked up from germline, CDR1 is SGHAT and CDR2 is FQNNGV. This CDR3 region has 14 residues. The CDR3 nucleotides are TGTGCCAGCAGGGACACTTGCGGAAACTACGAGCGGTACTTC. The encoded protein is CASRDTCGNYERYF.

About this clonotype itself: Being one base from a much bigger clone, this may be a read error. The chain links TRBV5-4 to TRBJ2-3, with D possibly being TRBD1 or TRBD2 (5 bases each). This CDR3 contains 14 residues. CDR1 is SGHNT, CDR2 YYREEE, per germline (reference sequence). V was trimmed by 4 bases and J by 8 bases, leaving 17 bases between them. CDR3 residues: CASSRPGPVATQYF. The CDR3 DNA is TGTGCCAGCAGCCGCCCGGGACCTGTAGCTACGCAGTATTTT.

Worth noting for this clonotype: Likely a read error: the CDR3 ends without its conserved phenylalanine or tryptophan. The chain links TRBV11-2 to TRBJ2-1; 10 nucleotides line up with TRBD2. There are 15 residues in the CDR3. Germline V CDR1 and CDR2: SGHAT, FQNNGV. In DNA form, the CDR3 reads TGTGGCTGCAGCCCCCAGCGGGGGGGATTGGGTGAGCAGTTCTCC. Its protein is CGCSPQRGGLGEQFS.

The chain carries TRBV7-9 and TRBJ2-5; D perhaps matches TRBD2 (5 bases). The CDR3 length is 15 residues. Between the trimmed V and J ends, which lost 1 base and 5 bases, there was a span of 14 bases. Germline lookup yields CDR1 SEHNR and CDR2 FQNEAQ (reference sequence). The CDR3 protein is CASSLVRSSVETQYF. CDR3 DNA sequence: TGTGCCAGCAGCTTAGTTCGGAGTAGCGTGGAGACCCAGTACTTC.

This chain joins TRBV6-5 and TRBJ2-7, with 7 positions matching TRBD1. V shed 5 bases and J 0 bases; nucleotides not matched to a gene: 7. This CDR3 has 15 residues. Germline values: CDR1 MNHEY, CDR2 SVGAGI. CDR3 DNA: TGTGCCAGCAGTCGACAGGGCAGGAGCTCCTACGAGCAGTACTTC. Translation gives CASSRQGRSSYEQYF.

This chain joins TRBV28 and TRBJ2-1, with D perhaps being TRBD1 or TRBD2 (5 bases each). Trimming stripped 2 bases from V and 10 bases from J, with 18 bases between. This CDR3 is 15 amino acids long. Germline V lookup: CDR1 MDHEN, CDR2 SYDVKM. CDR3 sequence: CASSLGGSCRKEQFF. The CDR3 region has the DNA TGTGCCAGCAGTTTAGGGGGTTCGTGTCGCAAGGAGCAGTTCTTC. The full variable domain, rest sourced from reference TRBV28 and TRBJ2-1, is DVKVTQSSRYLVKRTGEKVFLECVQDMDHENMFWYRQDPGLGLRLIYFSYDVKMKEKGDIPEGYSVSREKKERFSLILESASTNQTSMYLCASSLGGSCRKEQFFGPGTRLTVL.